This T cell receptor beta chain derives from a study of blood T cell repertoires in COVID-19 (dated by TCRdb to about 2020). As for the study more broadly: Collaborator samples came from the United States, Italy and Spain and covered acute and convalescent phases of COVID-19. The material from the prospective study consisted of cDNA or gDNA derived from T cells, B-cell-depleted T cells, or PBMCs. HLA class I and class II types, where available, came from metadata supplied by the sample provider rather than from assay-based typing. The dataset comprised deeply sampled blood TCRbeta repertoires from subjects exposed to, actively infected with, or recovered from COVID-19. A de-identified subject ID, COVID-19 status, age in years and sex were almost always included in the sample metadata. Samples were obtained from the ongoing ImmuneRACE study (first 160 participants) and from 1,000 to 1,500 subjects provided by 6 global collaborators. The repertoires were released in a freely available public database intended as a resource for research on the immune response to SARS-CoV-2. Overall study outcomes, separate from this receptor: The quantity of clinical and demographic metadata differed by source and by participant and was supplied without curation.

The CDR3 covers 14 residues, taking in both the cysteine and the phenylalanine. The DNA shown is the 42-base CDR3, in frame from base 1. Compared with germline, V lacks 0 bases and J lacks 7 bases; bases without a gene match: 1. CDR1 SGHRS and CDR2 YFSETQ were looked up in the germline V gene. This clone appeared once. Its specific antigen is unknown. No base-level quality is on record; no much larger clone is a single base apart. The immunoSEQ Assay, a bias-controlled multiplex PCR, was used to amplify TCRbeta CDR3 regions from genomic DNA. Per the authors' processing: The number of nucleated cells in each sample was estimated from the amplification of reference gene primers within the assay. To quantify the absolute abundance of each unique TCRbeta CDR3 rearrangement, sequence reads were collapsed and filtered. For each sample, productive Simpson clonality was calculated as the square root of Simpson's diversity index over productive rearrangements. Sourced from immuneACCESS, this table was stored by TCRdb with only in-frame sequences that have V and J called. A share of the clones is absent; for the studies checked, an unresolved V gene accounts for under half, and the remainder has no known explanation. That table is the source of V, J and clone size, and D and trimming were worked out from the DNA. The sample table holds about 320,000 clones, of which around 84% were seen once. The ten largest clonotypes hold less than 11% of the sample.

Participants in the prospective study were enrolled through a virtual design, were aged about 18 to 100 years, and lived in fewer than 30 United States geographic areas. To assign participants to cohorts, the prospective study relied on clinical history that participants themselves reported in a screening survey and a study questionnaire. Recovered participants in ImmuneRACE Cohort 3 were defined as having two consecutive negative NP/OP PCR tests, clearance from a healthcare professional, or resolution of symptoms. Mobile phlebotomists in the prospective study collected whole blood, serum and a nasopharyngeal or oropharyngeal swab from every participant. Participants in the prospective study had the option to provide additional blood draws and questionnaires over an approximately 2-month period. Blood samples from the prospective study were shipped frozen or at room temperature prior to DNA extraction.

Material: PBMCs or T cells enriched from blood (not recorded which). The sequence is built from TRBV5-1 and TRBJ1-6; 7 junctional bases match TRBD1. The sequence came from a woman aged 18-29 years who had recovered from COVID-19. The CDR3 region: CASSLEGGNSPLHF. Read as DNA, the sequence is TGCGCCAGCAGCTTGGAAGGGGGCAATTCACCCCTCCACTTT.